The 8 T cell receptor beta chains below come from one sample, sequenced in a study of blood T cell repertoires in COVID-19. TCRdb's copy holds only in-frame clones and misses some; the assay was immunoSEQ multiplex PCR. Here the sample spans 200,000 to 300,000 clones, under 85% being singletons. Input material: peripheral blood. These receptors originate from a young man who had recovered from COVID-19.

The V and J genes are TRBV6-4 and TRBJ1-1; D unresolved. The CDR3 is 13 residues long. The V gene's germline CDR1 is MRHNA and CDR2 SNTAGT. Deletions cut 7 bases from V and 8 bases from J, with 17 bases between. CDR3: CASTTPGLQEAFF. DNA of the CDR3: TGTGCCAGCACCACACCGGGGTTGCAAGAAGCTTTCTTT.

This chain links TRBV3-1 (or the pseudogene TRBV3-2) with TRBJ1-2; D is perhaps TRBD1 (5 bases). Trimming removed 3 bases from V and 6 bases from J, with 11 bases in between. CDR3 length equals 13 residues. The germline CDR1 and CDR2 sequences are LGHDT and YNNKEL (reference sequence). CDR3 nucleotide sequence: TGTGCCAGCAGCCAGGGGCCCTCGAATGGCTACACCTTC. It is translated as CASSQGPSNGYTF.

The chain carries TRBV5-6 and TRBJ1-1; D may be TRBD1 (6 bases). The CDR3 runs 14 residues. CDR1 and CDR2 (germline): SGHDT, YYEEEE. V lost 5 bases to trimming and J lost 7 bases, with 18 bases between them. CDR3 protein: CASRFPQGTGEAFF. The CDR3 DNA reads as TGTGCCAGCAGATTTCCACAGGGTACGGGTGAAGCTTTCTTT.

The rearrangement joins TRBV7-6 to TRBJ1-2; 7 bases align to TRBD1. Germline trimming cut 4 bases from V and 8 bases from J; bases unmatched to any gene: 13. Germline V gene sequence: CDR1 SGHVS, CDR2 FNYEAQ. The CDR3 is made up of 15 amino acids. For the CDR3, the DNA is TGTGCCAGCAGCTCACTCGAGGGACAGACGGGGGGCTACACCTTC. As protein: CASSSLEGQTGGYTF.

The rearrangement joins TRBV4-1 to TRBJ1-1; TRBD1 aligns across 8 bases. CDR1 is MGHRA, CDR2 YSYEKL, per germline. The CDR3 spans 16 residues. Trimming removed 1 base from V and 3 bases from J; junction bases left unmatched: 7. CDR3 DNA: TGCGCCAGCAGCCAAGGACAGGGGATTAGGTACACTGAAGCTTTCTTT. It translates to CASSQGQGIRYTEAFF.

This clone has just one count. The V gene is TRBV6-7, the J gene TRBJ1-2; D gene unclear. TRBV6-7 is identified as an open reading frame with a role that is uncertain. The V end was cut by 2 bases, the J end by 5 bases, with 9 bases between. The length of the CDR3 is 13 residues. The DNA for the CDR3 is TGTGCCAGCAGTTACCTAACGGGGTATGGCTACACCTTC. This translates into CASSYLTGYGYTF.

V usage is TRBV29-1 and J usage is TRBJ2-6, with 9 nucleotides matching TRBD1. The CDR3 consists of 16 residues. The V and J ends lost 5 bases and 0 bases, in that order; junction bases with no gene match: 5. Germline V gives CDR1 SQVTM, CDR2 ANQGSEA. The DNA of the CDR3 is TGCAGCGTTCGGACAGGGGCCTACTCTGGGGCCAACGTCCTGACTTTC. It is translated as CSVRTGAYSGANVLTF.

On this clone itself: The conserved phenylalanine or tryptophan is not found at the CDR3 terminus, so this likely reflects a read error. The gene calls are TRBV10-3 and TRBJ1-2, with a possible D match to TRBD1 (5 bases). The CDR3 is 14 residues long. Between the trimmed V and J ends, which lost 5 bases and 2 bases, there was a span of 12 bases. Germline V gives CDR1 ENHRY, CDR2 SYGVKD. The CDR3 is CAISSRESNYGYTL. The CDR3 DNA is TGTGCCATCAGTTCCAGGGAATCCAACTATGGCTACACCCTC.